The clone carrying this TCR beta chain occurred once. PCR amplification relied on 60 Vbeta primers (plus 13 Jbeta primers). The assay was immunoSEQ multiplex PCR, and TCRdb's table has in-frame clones only and misses some. The table includes around 82,000 clones, around 76% detected once. The data stem from a study of cytomegalovirus exposure and HLA in healthy donors. The germline V and J ends were trimmed by 5 bases and 5 bases, with 13 bases remaining between them. This CDR3 is built from 14 residues. CDR1 is SGHTA and CDR2 is FQGTGA in the germline V gene. The chain is built from TRBV7-3 and TRBJ2-1; tentatively, D is TRBD2 (5 bases). This TCR was recovered from a male donor in good health and CMV-seropositive. The source material was PBMCs. The CDR3 loop reads CASSPGSGNNEQFF. CDR3 coding DNA: TGTGCCAGCAGCCCCGGGTCGGGGAACAATGAGCAGTTCTTC. The full variable domain, its missing parts supplied by reference TRBV7-3 and TRBJ2-1, is GAGVSQTPSNKVTEKGKYVELRCDPISGHTALYWYRQSLGQGPEFLIYFQGTGAADDSGLPNDRFFAVRPEGSVSTLKIQRTERGDSAVYLCASSPGSGNNEQFFGPGTRLTVL.